This passage covers 8 T cell receptor beta chains from one sample sequenced in a study of PD-L1 blockade in urothelial cancer. Time point: pretreatment peripheral blood. Data came from immunoSEQ multiplex PCR; TCRdb stores just in-frame clones and leaves some out. The sample lists about 88,000 clones; about 90% were seen once. Specimen: PBMCs, collected around atezolizumab (anti-PD-L1) treatment. These receptor sequences come from a woman older than 75 with urothelial cancer.

This clone was seen a handful of times. The V and J genes are TRBV5-1 and TRBJ2-3; maybe TRBD2 (5 bases). The length of the CDR3 is 15 residues. Trimming took 0 bases from V and 2 from J, leaving 10 bases between them. CDR1 is SGHRS and CDR2 is YFSETQ in the germline V gene. The CDR3 DNA sequence: TGCGCCAGCAGCTTGGAGGGAGCATTCACAGATACGCAGTATTTT. Translating it yields CASSLEGAFTDTQYF.

This rearrangement joins TRBV19 to TRBJ2-3; perhaps TRBD2 as D (6 bases). The CDR3 sequence is 12 residues long. The germline V gene has CDR1 LNHDA and CDR2 SQIVND (reference sequence). Deletions cut 9 bases from V and 4 bases from J, with 11 bases between. Written as DNA, the CDR3 is TGTGCCAGCCGGCAGCGGGCAGATACGCAGTATTTT. As protein: CASRQRADTQYF.

CDR3: CASSPRTGLRETQYF. CDR3 in DNA: TGTGCCAGCAGCCCCCGGACAGGGTTGAGGGAGACCCAGTACTTC. J is TRBJ2-5 and V is TRBV11-2, with 8 bases fitting TRBD1. V trimming: 5 bases; J trimming: 5 bases; junction bases outside the gene matches: 10. CDR3 length equals 15 residues. Germline V gene sequence: CDR1 SGHAT, CDR2 FQNNGV.

The chain couples TRBV10-2 to TRBJ2-3; 7 bases map to TRBD2. Germline CDR1 is WSHSY and CDR2 is SAAADI. This CDR3 region has 15 residues. J was trimmed by 2 bases and V by 5 bases; bases with no gene match: 7. CDR3 residues: CASSIRSGNTDTQYF. The DNA of the CDR3 is TGCGCCAGCAGTATTAGAAGCGGGAACACAGATACGCAGTATTTT.

The gene calls are TRBV2 and TRBJ2-1, with TRBD1 identical over 8 bases. This CDR3 spans 15 amino acids. V lost 2 bases and J lost 6; bases outside the gene matches: 6. Germline V gives CDR1 SNHLY, CDR2 FYNNEI. The CDR3 region is CASSERDRSANEQFF. CDR3 sequence (DNA): TGTGCCAGCAGTGAAAGGGACAGGTCCGCCAATGAGCAGTTCTTC.

This clone was seen a handful of times. The J gene is TRBJ2-1, the V gene TRBV5-4; D uncertain. CDR1 is SGHNT, CDR2 YYREEE, per germline (reference sequence). The CDR3 is 15 amino acids. Trimming removed 0 bases from V and 1 base from J, with 8 bases in between. In DNA, the CDR3 is TGTGCCAGCAGCTTGGGTCAGGTTTCCTACAATGAGCAGTTCTTC. It specifies CASSLGQVSYNEQFF.

The V call is TRBV27, the J call TRBJ2-7; TRBD1 is a possible D gene (6 bases). V lost 4 bases and J lost 6, with 19 bases in between. The CDR3 contains 15 residues. Germline V gene sequence: CDR1 MNHEY, CDR2 SMNVEV (reference sequence). CDR3 sequence (DNA): TGTGCCAGCAGTTCCCTGCCAGGACAGACCTTCGAGCAGTACTTC. This gives the protein CASSSLPGQTFEQYF.

The V call is TRBV6-1, the J call TRBJ1-1, with a possible D match to TRBD1 (5 bases). Germline CDR1 is MNHNS and CDR2 is SASEGT. V shed 8 bases and J shed 5 bases, with 18 bases lying between them. This CDR3 comprises 14 residues. Here the CDR3 DNA reads TGTGCCAGCGCGAGAACAGGTCTGAGGACTGAAGCTTTCTTT. Translating gives CASARTGLRTEAFF.